These T cell receptor beta chains were read from a single sample in a study of blood T cell repertoires in COVID-19. Profiling relied on immunoSEQ multiplex PCR, and the TCRdb table lists in-frame clones only, not all of them. This sample has roughly 400,000 clones, with roughly 88% found just once. The sample consisted of PBMCs or T cells enriched from blood (not recorded which). These receptors were collected from a woman aged 18 to 35 who had been exposed to COVID-19. CDR3s include the opening cysteine and the closing phenylalanine or tryptophan. The D gene is left open where the match is weak. Size is stated for part of the rows, as once, few or many counts, or as a class when the clone is expanded.

clone_size	v_call	d_call	j_call	cdr3_nt	cdr3_aa
-	TRBV19	TRBD1	TRBJ2-4	TGTGCCAGTAGTACTCGCAGGACAGGGGACAAAAACATTCAGTACTTC	CASSTRRTGDKNIQYF
once	TRBV5-1	-	TRBJ2-3	TGCGCCAGCTCCGGGACATATGGAGATACGCAGTATTTT	CASSGTYGDTQYF
-	TRBV3-1/TRBV3-2	TRBD2	TRBJ2-4	TGTGCCAGGACTAGCGGGGGCCGGGGAAACATTCAGTACTTC	CARTSGGRGNIQYF
-	TRBV9	-	TRBJ2-1	TGTGCCAGCAGCCCACGGACTATTGGGATGAATGAGCAGTTCTTC	CASSPRTIGMNEQFF
once	TRBV5-1	-	TRBJ2-1	TGCGCCAGCAGCTTGGGTCAGTTATACAATGAGCAGTTCTTC	CASSLGQLYNEQFF
-	TRBV4-3	TRBD1	TRBJ1-4	TGCGCCAGCAGCCAGGGACAGGGGGCGAGGACTAATGAAAAACTGTTTTTT	CASSQGQGARTNEKLFF
-	TRBV4-3	-	TRBJ1-2	TGCGCCAGCAGCCAAGGATATACCCCGCTACATGGCTACACCTTC	CASSQGYTPLHGYTF
-	TRBV25-1	-	TRBJ1-2	TGTGCCAGCGGGGGGAATTCCTATGGCTACACCTTC	CASGGNSYGYTF
-	TRBV2	TRBD1	TRBJ2-2	TGTGCCAGCAACCAGTTTGACAGGGCCGGGGAGCTGTTTTTT	CASNQFDRAGELFF
-	TRBV5-6	TRBD1	TRBJ2-7	TGTGCCAGCAGCCGACCCCTCGGCAGGGGGCGAAGCGAGCAGTACTTC	CASSRPLGRGRSEQYF
-	TRBV28	TRBD1	TRBJ1-4	TGTGCCAGCAGTTTCCCACAGGGGTGGGGTACAACTAATGAAAAACTGTTTTTT	CASSFPQGWGTTNEKLFF
-	TRBV11-2	-	TRBJ1-3	TGTGCCAGCAGCTTAGATAACGGTTCGGGAAACACCATATATTTT	CASSLDNGSGNTIYF
-	TRBV13	-	TRBJ2-7	TGTGCCAGCAGCTTAGACGGGTACTACGAGCAGTACTTC	CASSLDGYYEQYF
-	TRBV4-2	TRBD2	TRBJ2-1	TGTGCCAGCAGCCGCTATAGCGGGCAGAGCTCCTACAATGAGCAGTTCTTC	CASSRYSGQSSYNEQFF
-	TRBV28	-	TRBJ2-1	TGTGCCAGCAGTTTCCTTGGGGGATTGGGGGCCAATGAGCAGTTCTTC	CASSFLGGLGANEQFF
-	TRBV4-2	TRBD2	TRBJ2-3	TGTGCCAGCAGCCAAGCCAGCGGGAGGGCGCTCTCCACAGATACGCAGTATTTT	CASSQASGRALSTDTQYF
-	TRBV4-1	TRBD1	TRBJ1-5	TGCGCCAGCAGCCAAGAATACCGGGACAGGGGCAATCAGCCCCAGCATTTT	CASSQEYRDRGNQPQHF
once	TRBV4-1	TRBD1	TRBJ1-2	TGCGCCAGCAGCCAAGATAGGGACAGCTCCAGCTATGGCTACACCTTC	CASSQDRDSSSYGYTF
-	TRBV27	TRBD1	TRBJ2-7	TGTGCCAGCAGTTACCAGACAGGGAGTGTGTGGGAGCAGTACTTC	CASSYQTGSVWEQYF
-	TRBV7-9	-	TRBJ2-5	TGTGCCAGCAGCCTACAAGAGGACATGCAAGAGACCCAGTACTTC	CASSLQEDMQETQYF
-	TRBV7-9	TRBD1	TRBJ2-2	TGTGCCAGCAGCCCGAACAGGGGGCGACGGACCGGGGAGCTGTTTTTT	CASSPNRGRRTGELFF
-	TRBV28	TRBD1	TRBJ2-2	TGTGCCAGCGCCAGGGGGCGCACCGGGGAGCTGTTTTTT	CASARGRTGELFF